This T cell receptor (beta chain) was sequenced during a study of cytomegalovirus exposure and HLA in healthy donors. Study information: In an early release, HLA-typed donors contributed approximately 82 million unique TCR sequences.

As for this clone: Its antigen is still unknown.

Notes on the study in general: Researchers reportedly found TCR beta sequences accurately predicted most subjects' HLA-A and HLA-B alleles.

This PCR relied on a set of 60 Vbeta primers and 13 Jbeta primers. Profiled with immunoSEQ multiplex PCR; TCRdb holds only in-frame clones, not every one. The sample shows about 57,000 clones, around 85% of them seen only once. CDR3 size: 17 residues. The trim removed 3 bases at V and 1 base at J, leaving 11 bases unmatched. CDR1 and CDR2 (germline): KGHSH, LQKENI. Sequenced input: PBMCs. This sequence was found in a woman aged 30 to 39 in good health and CMV-seronegative. The chain uses TRBV18 and TRBJ1-1; 7 nucleotides align to TRBD1. CDR3 sequence: CASSPPGQQRGNTEAFF. Written as DNA, the CDR3 is TGTGCCAGCTCACCTCCGGGACAGCAAAGGGGGAACACTGAAGCTTTCTTT.